The next 5 T cell receptor beta chains were all read from a single sample in a study of T cells in Graves' hyperthyroidism and ophthalmopathy. RNA transcripts yielded amplified TCR beta CDR3 regions. An initial round of RT-PCR targeting the TCR CDR3 relied on the HTBI primer set. TCRdb re-derived calls from the multiplex PCR reads in MiXCR, one entry per CDR3 protein. The repertoire holds 200,000 to 250,000 distinct CDR3 sequences, with 17% as singletons. Material: blood. The receptors were gathered from a man in his fifties or sixties with Graves' hyperthyroidism.

The gene calls are TRBV28 and TRBJ2-7; 13 nucleotides agree with TRBD2. CDR1 is MDHEN and CDR2 is SYDVKM in the germline V gene. The V and J ends lost 3 bases and 2 bases, in that order; junction bases with no gene match: 10. CDR3 length: 18 residues. The CDR3 region has the DNA TGTGCCAGCAGTTTTCCGACTAGCGGGAGGAGGGCCCCCTACGAGCAGTACTTC. This codes for CASSFPTSGRRAPYEQYF.

This clonotype was counted many times. The rearrangement uses TRBV20-1 and TRBJ2-1; D uncertain. The V and J ends lost 0 bases and 2 bases respectively, with 11 bases between them. From germline, CDR1 is DFQATT and CDR2 SNEGSKA (reference sequence). This CDR3 spans 15 amino acids. The CDR3 bases are TGCAGTGCTAGAGATTTCGGCGGAGCCTACAATGAGCAGTTCTTC. Its protein is CSARDFGGAYNEQFF.

This clonotype was detected many times. The chain has TRBV11-3 and TRBJ2-3; 9 bases line up with TRBD1. The V gene end was trimmed by 4 bases and the J gene end by 4 bases; junction bases not matched to a gene: 9. CDR1 is SGHNT, CDR2 YENEEA, per germline. This CDR3 is built from 16 residues. The CDR3 DNA is TGTGCCAGCAGCTCGCCTGACAGGGGGTACGCAGATACGCAGTATTTT. The encoded protein is CASSSPDRGYADTQYF. Drawing the rest from reference TRBV11-3 and TRBJ2-3, the complete variable domain is EAGVVQSPRYKIIEKKQPVAFWCNPISGHNTLYWYLQNLGQGPELLIRYENEEAVDDSQLPKDRFSAERLKGVDSTLKIQPAELGDSAVYLCASSSPDRGYADTQYFGPGTRLTVL.

This clonotype was seen many times. The chain joins TRBV20-1 to TRBJ1-6; D gene ambiguous. In germline, CDR1 is DFQATT, CDR2 SNEGSKA (reference sequence). Trimming cost V 0 bases and J 8 bases, with 17 bases left between them. This CDR3 comprises 16 residues. The CDR3 nucleotides read TGCAGTGCTAGAGACCCAGGTCAGGATGGGGATTCACCCCTCCACTTT. Translating gives CSARDPGQDGDSPLHF.

In its sample, this clonotype was seen many times. The rearrangement joins TRBV28 to TRBJ1-1; no clear D gene. Germline-derived CDR1 and CDR2 are MDHEN and SYDVKM. The ends were cut back, 5 bases at V and 7 bases at J, with 14 bases in the middle. The CDR3 is made up of 13 amino acids. CDR3 nucleotides: TGTGCCAGCAGTGAGGGCCGAAGAGTTGAAGCTTTCTTT. Translated: CASSEGRRVEAFF.